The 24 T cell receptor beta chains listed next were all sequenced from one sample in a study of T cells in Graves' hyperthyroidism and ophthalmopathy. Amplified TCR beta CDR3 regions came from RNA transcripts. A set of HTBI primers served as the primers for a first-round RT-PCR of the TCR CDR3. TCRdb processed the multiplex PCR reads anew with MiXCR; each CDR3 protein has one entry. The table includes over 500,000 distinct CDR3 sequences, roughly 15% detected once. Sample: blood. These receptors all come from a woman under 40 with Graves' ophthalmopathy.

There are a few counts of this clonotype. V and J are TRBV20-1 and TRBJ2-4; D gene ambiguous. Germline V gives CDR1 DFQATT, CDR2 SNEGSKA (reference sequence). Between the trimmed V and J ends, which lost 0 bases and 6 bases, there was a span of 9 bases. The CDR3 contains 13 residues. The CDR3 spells CSARDQNGNIQYF. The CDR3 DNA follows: TGCAGTGCTAGAGATCAGAACGGAAACATTCAGTACTTC.

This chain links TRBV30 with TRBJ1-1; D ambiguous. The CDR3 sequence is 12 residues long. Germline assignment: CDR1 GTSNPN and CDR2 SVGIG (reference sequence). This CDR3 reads CASTVKNTEAFF. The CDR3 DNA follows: TGTGCGTCGACGGTTAAGAACACTGAAGCTTTCTTT.

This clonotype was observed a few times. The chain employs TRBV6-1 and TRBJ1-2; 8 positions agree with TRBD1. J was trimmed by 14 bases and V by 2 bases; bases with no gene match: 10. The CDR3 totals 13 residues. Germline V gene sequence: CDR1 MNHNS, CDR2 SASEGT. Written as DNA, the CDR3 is TGTGCCAGCAGTGAAACGGGGACAGGCCCGCTTACCTTC. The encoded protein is CASSETGTGPLTF.

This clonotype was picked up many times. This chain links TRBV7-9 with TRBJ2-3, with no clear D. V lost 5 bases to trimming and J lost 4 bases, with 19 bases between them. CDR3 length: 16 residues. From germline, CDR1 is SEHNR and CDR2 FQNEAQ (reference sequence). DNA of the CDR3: TGTGCCAGCAGCCCCCGGCCGCAGGTAGGGTCAGATACGCAGTATTTT. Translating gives CASSPRPQVGSDTQYF.

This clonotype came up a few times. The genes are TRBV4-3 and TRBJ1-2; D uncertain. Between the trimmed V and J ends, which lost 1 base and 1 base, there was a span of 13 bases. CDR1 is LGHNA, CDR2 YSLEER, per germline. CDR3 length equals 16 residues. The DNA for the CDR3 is TGCGCCAGCAGCCAAGCCCCATCCCAGCGTAACTATGGCTACACCTTC. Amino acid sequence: CASSQAPSQRNYGYTF.

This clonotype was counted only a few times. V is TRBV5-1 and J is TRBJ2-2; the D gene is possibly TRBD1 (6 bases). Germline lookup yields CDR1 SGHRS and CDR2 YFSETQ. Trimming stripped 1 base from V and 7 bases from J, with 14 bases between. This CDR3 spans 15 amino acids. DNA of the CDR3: TGCGCCAGCAGCTTGAAGGACAGCTTCGGCGGGGAGCTGTTTTTT. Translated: CASSLKDSFGGELFF.

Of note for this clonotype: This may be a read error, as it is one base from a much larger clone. DNA of the CDR3: TGTGCCAGCCTGGCTAATGAGCAGTTCTTC. Encoded protein: CASLANEQFF. The J gene is TRBJ2-1, the V gene TRBV2; D is unresolved. V gave up 8 bases and J gave up 7 bases, with 6 bases separating them. Germline CDR1 is SNHLY and CDR2 is FYNNEI. The CDR3 contains 10 residues.

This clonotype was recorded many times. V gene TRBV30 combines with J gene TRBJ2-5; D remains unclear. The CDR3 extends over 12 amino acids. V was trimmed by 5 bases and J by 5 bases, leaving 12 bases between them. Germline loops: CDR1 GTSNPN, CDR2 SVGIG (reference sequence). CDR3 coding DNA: TGTGCCTGGGAGTCCCCCGGGGAGACCCAGTACTTC. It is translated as CAWESPGETQYF.

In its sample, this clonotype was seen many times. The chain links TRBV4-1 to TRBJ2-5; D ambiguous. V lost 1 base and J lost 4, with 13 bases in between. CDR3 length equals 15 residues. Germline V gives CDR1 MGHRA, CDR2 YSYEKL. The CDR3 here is CASSQVFGPSETQYF. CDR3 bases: TGCGCCAGCAGCCAAGTCTTCGGCCCCTCAGAGACCCAGTACTTC.

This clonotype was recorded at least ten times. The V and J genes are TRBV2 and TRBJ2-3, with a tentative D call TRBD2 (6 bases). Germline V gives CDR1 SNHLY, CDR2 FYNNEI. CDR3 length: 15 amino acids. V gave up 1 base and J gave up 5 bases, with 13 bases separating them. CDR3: CASSEGGSGGDTQYF. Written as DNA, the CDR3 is TGTGCCAGCAGTGAAGGGGGTAGCGGCGGAGATACGCAGTATTTT.

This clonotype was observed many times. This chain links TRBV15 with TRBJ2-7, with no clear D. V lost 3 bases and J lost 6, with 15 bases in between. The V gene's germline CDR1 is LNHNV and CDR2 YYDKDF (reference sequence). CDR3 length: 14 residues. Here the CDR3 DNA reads TGTGCCACCAGCAGTCCCGCTCCTAGTTCCGAGCAGTACTTC. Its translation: CATSSPAPSSEQYF.

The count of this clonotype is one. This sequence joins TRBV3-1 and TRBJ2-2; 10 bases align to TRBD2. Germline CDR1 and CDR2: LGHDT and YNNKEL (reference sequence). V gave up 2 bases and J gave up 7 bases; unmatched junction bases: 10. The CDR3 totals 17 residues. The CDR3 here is CASSQRTSSGSIGELFF. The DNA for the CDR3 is TGTGCCAGCAGCCAAAGGACGTCTAGCGGGAGTATCGGGGAGCTGTTTTTT. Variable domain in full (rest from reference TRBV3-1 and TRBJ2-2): DTAVSQTPKYLVTQMGNDKSIKCEQNLGHDTMYWYKQDSKKFLKIMFSYNNKELIINETVPNRFSPKSPDKAHLNLHINSLELGDSAVYFCASSQRTSSGSIGELFFGEGSRLTVL.

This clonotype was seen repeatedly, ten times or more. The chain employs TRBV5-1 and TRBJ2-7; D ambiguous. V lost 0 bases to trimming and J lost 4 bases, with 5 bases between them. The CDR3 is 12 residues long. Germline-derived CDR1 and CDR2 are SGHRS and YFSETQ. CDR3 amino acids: CASSLEKYEQYF. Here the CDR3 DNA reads TGCGCCAGCAGCTTGGAGAAATACGAGCAGTACTTC.

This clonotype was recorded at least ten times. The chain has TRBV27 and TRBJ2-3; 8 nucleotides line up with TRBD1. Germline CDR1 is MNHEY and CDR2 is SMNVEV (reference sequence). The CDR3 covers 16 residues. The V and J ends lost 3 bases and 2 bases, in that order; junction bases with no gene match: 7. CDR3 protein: CASSLIGTGLTDTQYF. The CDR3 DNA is TGTGCCAGCAGTTTGATCGGGACAGGCCTCACAGATACGCAGTATTTT.

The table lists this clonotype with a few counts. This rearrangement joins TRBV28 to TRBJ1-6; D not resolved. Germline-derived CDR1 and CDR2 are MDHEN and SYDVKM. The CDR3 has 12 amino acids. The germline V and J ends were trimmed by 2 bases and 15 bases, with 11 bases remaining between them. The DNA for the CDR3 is TGTGCCAGCAGTTTAGACACAGTGAACCTCCACTTT. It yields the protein CASSLDTVNLHF.

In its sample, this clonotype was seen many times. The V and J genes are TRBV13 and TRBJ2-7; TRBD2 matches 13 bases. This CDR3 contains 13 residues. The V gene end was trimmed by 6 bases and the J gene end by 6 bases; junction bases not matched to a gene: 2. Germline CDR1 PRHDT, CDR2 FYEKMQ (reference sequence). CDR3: CASRRLAGGEQYF. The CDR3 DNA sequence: TGTGCCAGCAGAAGACTAGCGGGAGGCGAGCAGTACTTC.

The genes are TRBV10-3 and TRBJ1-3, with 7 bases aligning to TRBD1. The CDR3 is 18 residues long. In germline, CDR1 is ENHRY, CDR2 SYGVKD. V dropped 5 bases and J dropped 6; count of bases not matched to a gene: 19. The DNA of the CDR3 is TGTGCCATCAGTCACAGCCTACCCCTCGACAGGGAAGTAAACACCATATATTTT. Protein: CAISHSLPLDREVNTIYF.

In DNA, the CDR3 is TGTGCCAGCAGTGTCGGAGTTGGGACTGAAGCTTTCTTT. Its protein is CASSVGVGTEAFF. The V and J genes are TRBV6-4 and TRBJ1-1; D is ambiguous. CDR1 and CDR2 (germline): MRHNA, SNTAGT. The length of the CDR3 is 13 residues. Trimming took 4 bases from V and 5 from J, leaving 11 bases between them.

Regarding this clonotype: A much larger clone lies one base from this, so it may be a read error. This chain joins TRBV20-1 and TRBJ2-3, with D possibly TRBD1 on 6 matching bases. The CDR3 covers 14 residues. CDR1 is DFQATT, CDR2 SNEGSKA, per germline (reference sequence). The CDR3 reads CSARRGGDTDMQYF. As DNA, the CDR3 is TGCAGTGCTAGGAGGGGTGGGGACACAGATATGCAGTATTTT.

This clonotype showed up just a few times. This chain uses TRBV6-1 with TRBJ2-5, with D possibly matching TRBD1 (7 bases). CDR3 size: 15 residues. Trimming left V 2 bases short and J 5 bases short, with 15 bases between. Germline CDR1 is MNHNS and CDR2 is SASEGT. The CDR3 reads CASSEQGGFGETQYF. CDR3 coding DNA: TGTGCCAGCAGTGAACAGGGGGGTTTTGGCGAGACCCAGTACTTC.

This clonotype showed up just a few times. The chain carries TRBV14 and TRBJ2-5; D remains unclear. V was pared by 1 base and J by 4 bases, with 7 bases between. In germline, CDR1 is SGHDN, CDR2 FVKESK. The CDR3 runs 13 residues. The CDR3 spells CASSQGRRETQYF. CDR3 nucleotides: TGTGCCAGCAGCCAAGGGAGACGAGAGACCCAGTACTTC.

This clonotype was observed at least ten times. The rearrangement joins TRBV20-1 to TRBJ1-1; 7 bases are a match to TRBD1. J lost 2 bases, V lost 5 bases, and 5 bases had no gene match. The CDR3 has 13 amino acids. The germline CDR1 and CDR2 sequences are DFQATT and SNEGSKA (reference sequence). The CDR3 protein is CSAVRQGNTEAFF. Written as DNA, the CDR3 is TGCAGTGCTGTCCGACAGGGAAACACTGAAGCTTTCTTT.

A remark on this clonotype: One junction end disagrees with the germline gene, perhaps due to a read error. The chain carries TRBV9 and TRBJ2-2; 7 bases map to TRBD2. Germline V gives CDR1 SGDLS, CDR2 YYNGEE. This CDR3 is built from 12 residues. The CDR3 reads CASSVVGGGLFF. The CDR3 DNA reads TGTGCCAGCAGCGTAGTTGGGGGGGGGCTGTTTTTT.

In nucleotides, the CDR3 is TGCAGTGCTACACCGGGGCCCGGAAACACCATATATTTT. Amino acids: CSATPGPGNTIYF. The gene calls are TRBV20-1 and TRBJ1-3; TRBD1 is a possible D gene (5 bases). CDR3 size: 13 residues. Germline CDR1 is DFQATT and CDR2 is SNEGSKA (reference sequence). V dropped 4 bases and J dropped 4 bases, with 11 bases sitting between them.